Shown below are 4 T cell receptor beta chains from a single sample sequenced in a study of T cells after yellow fever vaccination. TCRdb re-analysed the 5' RACE reads in MiXCR, keeping a single row per CDR3 protein. The repertoire consists of a few hundred thousand distinct CDR3 sequences, with roughly 4.3% occurring once and the leading ten covering around 23%. Specimen: PBMCs, collected 5 days after the yellow fever booster vaccination. These receptors were obtained from a man aged 18 to 30 who received the YFV17D yellow fever vaccine.

V gene TRBV20-1 combines with J gene TRBJ2-5, with TRBD1 identical over 7 bases. This CDR3 contains 14 residues. Germline values: CDR1 DFQATT, CDR2 SNEGSKA (reference sequence). V shed 4 bases, J shed 5 bases, and the junction held 10 bases outside the gene matches. CDR3 coding DNA: TGCAGTGCTATCCCTAGGACAGGCCGGGAGACCCAGTACTTC. The encoded protein is CSAIPRTGRETQYF.

This chain uses TRBV6-6 with TRBJ2-1; D unclear. Between the trimmed V and J ends, which lost 2 bases and 9 bases, there was a span of 17 bases. This CDR3 contains 15 residues. The V gene's germline CDR1 is MNHNY and CDR2 SVGAGI (reference sequence). The CDR3 DNA sequence: TGTGCCAGCAGTTACAGGGCAGTACGGTTAGGTGAGCAGTTCTTC. This sequence encodes CASSYRAVRLGEQFF.

This clonotype was recorded many times. The chain joins TRBV27 to TRBJ1-1; 10 nucleotides match TRBD1. Germline V gives CDR1 MNHEY, CDR2 SMNVEV (reference sequence). J was trimmed by 4 bases and V by 5 bases; bases with no gene match: 4. This CDR3 comprises 14 residues. The CDR3, as DNA: TGTGCCAGCAGTGAATGGACAGGGGGCACTGAAGCTTTCTTT. Translating it yields CASSEWTGGTEAFF.

The sample holds many counts of this clonotype. This rearrangement joins TRBV20-1 to TRBJ2-4; either TRBD1 or TRBD2 may fit D (5 bases each). The CDR3 totals 14 residues. CDR1 and CDR2 from the germline V gene are DFQATT and SNEGSKA (reference sequence). Trimming stripped 5 bases from V and 5 bases from J, with 16 bases between. CDR3 in DNA: TGCAGTGCTCGGCCCGCCGGGGACCAAAACATTCAGTACTTC. Protein product: CSARPAGDQNIQYF.